The next 17 T cell receptor beta chains were all read from a single sample in a study of shared clonotypes between healthy human individuals. CD45RO-negative cells were positively selected for CCR7, leaving out terminally differentiated effector memory CD45RA+ cells. This table comes from immunoSEQ multiplex PCR, and its TCRdb copy is limited to in-frame clones, with some not included. The profile shows about 800,000 clones, approximately 97% of them singletons. The specimen sequenced was naive CD8+ T cells sorted from blood. Receptors originate from a man aged 30 to 39 in good health.

V usage is TRBV5-1 and J usage is TRBJ2-3; D is perhaps TRBD2 (5 bases). With 0 bases removed from V and 11 bases from J, the gap between germline ends came to 13 bases. The CDR3 length is 13 residues. Germline V gene data show CDR1 as SGHRS and CDR2 as YFSETQ. Written as DNA, the CDR3 is TGCGCCAGCAGCTTGGCTTCCCCGGGGTGGCAGTATTTT. The encoded protein is CASSLASPGWQYF. Based on the CDR3 plus reference TRBV5-1 and TRBJ2-3, the full variable domain is KAGVTQTPRYLIKTRGQQVTLSCSPISGHRSVSWYQQTPGQGLQFLFEYFSETQRNKGNFPGRFSGRQFSNSRSEMNVSTLELGDSALYLCASSLASPGWQYFGPGTRLTVL.

The V gene is TRBV19, the J gene TRBJ1-5; 8 bases are a match to TRBD1. Germline values: CDR1 LNHDA, CDR2 SQIVND (reference sequence). CDR3 length: 14 amino acids. With V trimmed by 3 bases and J by 5 bases, 3 bases remained unmatched. In DNA form, the CDR3 reads TGTGCCAGTAGTATCGGACAGGGATATCAGCCCCAGCATTTT. Its protein is CASSIGQGYQPQHF. The whole variable domain, filled in from reference TRBV19 and TRBJ1-5, reads DGGITQSPKYLFRKEGQNVTLSCEQNLNHDAMYWYRQDPGQGLRLIYYSQIVNDFQKGDIAEGYSVSREKKESFPLTVTSAQKNPTAFYLCASSIGQGYQPQHFGDGTRLSIL.

The V gene is TRBV4-1, the J gene TRBJ2-2; 12 bases agree with TRBD2. The CDR3 contains 15 residues. V dropped 8 bases and J dropped 0; count of bases not matched to a gene: 1. CDR1 is MGHRA, CDR2 YSYEKL, per germline. The CDR3 DNA sequence: TGCGCCAGCGGACTAGCGGGGACGAACACCGGGGAGCTGTTTTTT. Translation: CASGLAGTNTGELFF.

The chain uses TRBV5-4 and TRBJ2-3, with D possibly being TRBD2 (5 bases). With 1 base removed from V and 6 bases from J, the gap between germline ends came to 12 bases. From germline, CDR1 is SGHNT and CDR2 YYREEE (reference sequence). CDR3 length: 14 amino acids. In nucleotides, the CDR3 is TGTGCCAGCAGCTTGTCTCTAGCCCGCGATACGCAGTATTTT. Encoded protein: CASSLSLARDTQYF.

V usage is TRBV6-5 and J usage is TRBJ2-1, with TRBD2 identical over 12 bases. V lost 2 bases and J lost 6; bases outside the gene matches: 5. From germline, CDR1 is MNHEY and CDR2 SVGAGI. CDR3 length: 16 residues. The CDR3 coding sequence is TGTGCCAGCAGTTACGGACTAGCGGGATCTCTCAATGAGCAGTTCTTC. It codes for CASSYGLAGSLNEQFF.

The chain employs TRBV11-2 and TRBJ2-7, with 11 bases identical to TRBD1. The V and J ends lost 5 bases and 4 bases, in that order; junction bases with no gene match: 4. The CDR3 contains 14 residues. The germline V gene has CDR1 SGHAT and CDR2 FQNNGV. The CDR3 protein is CASSPGQGEYEQYF. The DNA of the CDR3 is TGTGCCAGCAGCCCGGGACAGGGGGAGTACGAGCAGTACTTC.

CDR3 residues: CASSRTSGRGEQYF. The CDR3 DNA is TGCGCCAGCAGCCGCACTAGCGGGAGAGGAGAGCAGTACTTC. The V and J genes are TRBV5-1 and TRBJ2-7; 11 positions agree with TRBD2. The CDR3 is 14 residues long. The germline V gene encodes CDR1 SGHRS and CDR2 YFSETQ. The V segment lost 4 bases and the J segment 7 bases; nucleotides outside the gene matches: 7. The full variable domain, completed using reference TRBV5-1 and TRBJ2-7, is KAGVTQTPRYLIKTRGQQVTLSCSPISGHRSVSWYQQTPGQGLQFLFEYFSETQRNKGNFPGRFSGRQFSNSRSEMNVSTLELGDSALYLCASSRTSGRGEQYFGPGTRLTVT.

The chain uses TRBV6-1 and TRBJ1-4, with D tentatively TRBD1 (5 bases). CDR3 length: 15 residues. V lost 2 bases to trimming and J lost 7 bases, with 14 bases between them. Germline CDR1 reads MNHNS; CDR2 reads SASEGT. The CDR3 loop reads CASSERTNGFEKLFF. DNA of the CDR3: TGTGCCAGCAGTGAAAGGACAAATGGCTTTGAAAAACTGTTTTTT.

This sequence joins TRBV11-2 and TRBJ2-7; D possibly corresponds to TRBD1 (6 bases). In germline, CDR1 is SGHAT, CDR2 FQNNGV. The V end lost 6 bases, the J end lost 2 bases, and 17 bases lay between the germline ends. The CDR3 length is 15 residues. CDR3 nucleotides: TGTGCCAGCAGGTTAACGGGACATCATCCCTACGAGCAGTACTTC. This gives the protein CASRLTGHHPYEQYF.

J is TRBJ2-1 and V is TRBV27, with no clear D. Trimming removed 8 bases from V and 2 bases from J, with 10 bases in between. Germline loops: CDR1 MNHEY, CDR2 SMNVEV (reference sequence). The CDR3 runs 13 residues. The CDR3 spells CASAFAPYNEQFF. In DNA, the CDR3 is TGTGCCAGCGCCTTTGCTCCCTACAATGAGCAGTTCTTC.

The chain couples TRBV10-1 to TRBJ2-4, with TRBD2 as a possible D gene (6 bases). Per germline, CDR1 WNHNN and CDR2 SYGVQD (reference sequence). This CDR3 has 15 residues. Trimming pared 2 bases from V and 0 bases from J, leaving 8 bases between. CDR3 in DNA: TGCGCCAGCAGTGAGAGCGGGCTAGCCAAAAACATTCAGTACTTC. It translates to CASSESGLAKNIQYF.

The sample holds one count of this clone. The chain carries TRBV30 and TRBJ2-2; D is perhaps TRBD1 (5 bases). The V end was cut by 2 bases, the J end by 5 bases, with 6 bases between. This CDR3 is 12 amino acids long. The germline V gene has CDR1 GTSNPN and CDR2 SVGIG (reference sequence). CDR3 sequence: CAWSPGTGELFF. CDR3 nucleotide sequence: TGTGCCTGGAGTCCAGGGACCGGGGAGCTGTTTTTT.

The rearrangement uses TRBV27 and TRBJ1-2, with 7 bases lining up with TRBD1. The germline V gene has CDR1 MNHEY and CDR2 SMNVEV (reference sequence). V lost 6 bases and J lost 7; bases outside the gene matches: 11. The CDR3 sequence is 14 residues long. CDR3 residues: CASSPTLTGVGYTF. The CDR3 coding sequence is TGTGCCAGCAGCCCGACCCTAACAGGGGTTGGCTACACCTTC.

This clone was recorded only once. The gene calls are TRBV19 and TRBJ2-7; D is possibly TRBD1 (6 bases). The length of the CDR3 is 13 residues. Germline V CDR1 and CDR2: LNHDA, SQIVND (reference sequence). The germline V and J ends were trimmed by 3 bases and 3 bases, with 9 bases remaining between them. The CDR3 DNA reads as TGTGCCAGTAGTATGGGGGCGGTCTACGAGCAGTACTTC. Translation: CASSMGAVYEQYF. The variable domain in full, completed from reference TRBV19 and TRBJ2-7, reads DGGITQSPKYLFRKEGQNVTLSCEQNLNHDAMYWYRQDPGQGLRLIYYSQIVNDFQKGDIAEGYSVSREKKESFPLTVTSAQKNPTAFYLCASSMGAVYEQYFGPGTRLTVT.

The rearrangement links TRBV13 to TRBJ2-1; 7 bases map to TRBD2. This CDR3 region has 13 residues. V lost 3 bases and J lost 9; bases outside the gene matches: 5. CDR1 and CDR2 from the germline V gene are PRHDT and FYEKMQ (reference sequence). Here the CDR3 reads CASSLSGKGEQFF. The CDR3 region has the DNA TGTGCCAGCAGCTTGAGCGGGAAGGGTGAGCAGTTCTTC.

V and J are TRBV4-1 and TRBJ2-5; unclear D gene. This CDR3 has 14 residues. Trimming stripped 1 base from V and 4 bases from J, with 10 bases between. CDR1 MGHRA and CDR2 YSYEKL come from the germline V gene. For the CDR3, the DNA is TGCGCCAGCAGCCAAGCGCGAGCCCGAGAGACCCAGTACTTC. Its translation: CASSQARARETQYF.

This chain connects TRBV6-6 to TRBJ2-5; D may be TRBD1 or TRBD2 (6 bases each). CDR3 size: 15 residues. Trimming removed 2 bases from V and 9 bases from J, with 19 bases in between. Germline CDR1 and CDR2: MNHNY and SVGAGI (reference sequence). CDR3 nucleotides: TGTGCCAGCAGTTACAGCTTGGAGGGGGTGATGTCCCAGTACTTC. It codes for CASSYSLEGVMSQYF.